The clone carrying this TCR beta chain showed up many times. The target antigen is unknown. The sample belongs to a study of T cells after yellow fever vaccination. About the research overall: Preparing low-cell-number fractions relied on SMART-Seq v4 Ultra Low Input.

TCRdb reprocessed the 5' RACE reads via MiXCR and lists one record per CDR3 protein. The sample comprises about 310,000 distinct CDR3 sequences, around 4% of which are singletons, and about 20% rests with the top ten. Study results and limitations: The bulk population could contribute abundant contaminating clonotypes to FACS-sorted repertoires. When the response was secondary, it was weaker but reached its peak faster, day 5 versus 15.

The CDR3 has 14 amino acids. After removal of 5 bases from V and 4 bases from J, the junction contained 6 bases not matched to a gene. The chain carries TRBV12-3 or TRBV12-4 and TRBJ2-5; the match to TRBD2 covers 8 bases. This TCR was sampled from a man between 18 and 29 years old who received the YFV17D yellow fever vaccine. Sample: PBMCs, taken on the day of the yellow fever booster vaccination. CDR3 nucleotides: TGTGCCAGCAGTCACGGGACTAGGCCAGAGACCCAGTACTTC. Translation gives CASSHGTRPETQYF.